This T cell receptor beta chain derives from a study of long-term antiretroviral therapy in people with HIV. The study's findings and limits: ART adherence, viral resistance and therapy changes were not recorded. Dominant in the repertoire at all time points were clones expanded before ART.

Trimming shortened V by 2 bases and J by 4 bases, and 8 bases separated the two germline ends. Looked up from germline, CDR1 is MNHNS and CDR2 is SASEGT. The CDR3 is 14 residues long. Comments on this clone: The antigen remains unidentified.

Runs used v3.0 of the immunoSEQ assay and were done at survey level. Clones were read by immunoSEQ multiplex PCR, and TCRdb kept only the in-frame ones, dropping some. Of about 28,000 clones in the sample, approximately 86% were seen once. The receptor's source is a woman aged 25 to 39 with HIV. The sequencing used unsorted PBMCs, collected 0.8 years after starting antiretroviral therapy. V is TRBV6-1 and J is TRBJ2-2; D gene unclear. In nucleotides, the CDR3 is TGTGCCAGCAGTGAATTGGGTTTCACCGGGGAGCTGTTTTTT. Its protein is CASSELGFTGELFF.